This paragraph covers one T cell receptor beta chain sequence. This receptor's antigen is unknown. No much larger clonotype is one base removed from it; base qualities were not supplied. These data come from a study of shared clonotypes between healthy human individuals (dated by TCRdb to about 2020). Concerning the study at large: The cohort comprised a couple of women and a few men aged 18 to 49 years. For each donor, three plates each were used for CD4 naive and CD4 memory, two plates were used for CD8 naive, and one plate was used for CD8 memory. To estimate repertoire size and how much clonotype sharing occurs between individuals, the study deeply sequenced the blood TCR repertoires of a handful of healthy adults. Libraries were prepared and TCR repertoires were sequenced by different laboratories using diverse techniques, in order to increase sequencing depth and limit assay-specific biases. Leukapheresis yielded between about 0.94 and 8.9 billion PBMCs per donor.

Using the deep immunoSEQ assay, multiplex PCR amplified TCR CDR3 regions from genomic DNA. Extracted genomic DNA from each cell subset was spread evenly across all wells of several immunoSEQ 96-well plates, with each plate serving as a replicate. For sorted subsets, each replicate PCR was loaded with about 0.2 ug genomic DNA, equivalent to 32,000 or so T cell genomes. Purified libraries were measured with a Qubit 3.0 fluorometer, size-checked on a Bioanalyzer 2100, and measured again with the KAPA Library Quantification kit. A separate single-read 150-cycle Illumina NextSeq 550 flow cell was used to sequence each immunoSEQ 96-well plate. Turning to the authors' computational methods: The immunoSEQ output contained only junctional sequences without quality scores, so filtering could not match that applied to full-length reads. Sequences were annotated with PyIR, a Python wrapper for IgBLAST v1.9, using IMGT germline references to assign V/J genes and CDR3. Any read was removed if the V/J assignment was weak (E-value above 1e-6), the CDR3 was missing, or the read contained stop codons, out-of-frame junctions, or ambiguous translated residues. V3J clonotypes were defined as sequences sharing the same inferred V gene, J gene, and CDR3 amino acid sequence. Percentage overlap between repertoires was computed as shared unique clonotypes divided by the size of the smaller repertoire. Richness of each repertoire was evaluated using RTK rarefaction, the Chao1 estimator, and Recon v2.1 estimates of unobserved clonotypes. OLGA was used to compute generation probabilities for all TCRbeta clonotypes that the gDNA method yielded from a handful of donors. The clones in this table, taken by TCRdb from immuneACCESS, are in-frame only. Not every clone is retained; where verified, under half of the shortfall comes from an unresolved V gene, and the cause of the rest is unknown. V and J calls plus clone size are reproduced from that table; the DNA served to infer D and trimming. Here the sample has about 2.4 million clones; 85% to 95% occur a single time. The top ten clonotypes cover roughly 0.15% of the sample.

Summary of the overall study and its limitations: Approximately 4.8% of naive CD4, around 3.5% of naive CD8, 2% to 2.5% of memory CD4, and roughly 0.4% of memory CD8 clonotypes were shared across a few donors. Sampling was restricted to blood, and TCR repertoires in tissues likely differ from the TCR repertoires found in blood. Even with the large sequencing depth, rarefaction of the sorted-subset datasets indicated that sequencing was incomplete. Based on pairwise subsampling, the degree of clonotype sharing among donors was expected to be affected by sequencing depth. Clonotypes shared by all four sorted-subset donors showed higher generation probabilities than non-shared clonotypes. Naive subsets generally had larger estimated clonotype richness than memory subsets did. The small number of donors limited the genetic and exposure-history diversity represented.

A distance of 13 bases separates the germline ends of V and J, which lose 3 bases and 10 bases respectively. The CDR3 measures 14 amino acids from cysteine to phenylalanine. The DNA shown is the 42-base CDR3, in frame from base 1. Reading the germline V gene gives CDR1 KGHSH and CDR2 LQKENI. The donors were healthy, HIV-negative adults who had no recently reported acute infections or vaccinations. Every donor was a Caucasian adult residing in Nashville, Tennessee, USA. CD4+ T cells were enriched by magnetic negative selection; naive cells were then positively selected on CD45RA, and the negative fraction formed the memory subset. Blood was collected by leukapheresis, and PBMCs were isolated by Ficoll-Histopaque density gradient centrifugation and then cryopreserved in liquid nitrogen vapor phase. Purity and quantity of every magnetically sorted T cell population were checked by analytical flow cytometry. From each sorted fraction, genomic DNA was isolated and quantified by UV absorbance on a Nanodrop 2000c.

Sequencing used naive CD4+ T cells sorted from blood. Reading the label with the study, this specimen's cell subset or site is: CD45RA+ positively selected. This TCR came from a man in his late teens or twenties in good health. The sequence joins TRBV18 to TRBJ1-6, and TRBD1 may be the D gene, going by 5 matching bases. The CDR3 protein is CASSPGKGYSPLHF. The base sequence is TGTGCCAGCTCACCCGGTAAGGGGTACTCACCCCTCCACTTT.